The present TCR beta chain was sequenced within a study of blood T cell repertoires in COVID-19. Sequenced by immunoSEQ multiplex PCR; TCRdb stores in-frame clones only, minus some. The sample shows about 300,000 clones, roughly 89% of them seen only once. Trimming removed 2 bases at V and 3 bases at J, with 8 bases between. This CDR3 comprises 14 residues. CDR1 is KGHSH and CDR2 is LQKENI in the germline V gene. J is TRBJ2-1 and V is TRBV18; TRBD1 is a possible D gene (6 bases). Sequencing input: peripheral blood. This receptor was obtained from a woman in her twenties or thirties with COVID-19, enrolled during active disease. The CDR3: CASSPGGLYNEQFF. CDR3 in DNA: TGTGCCAGCTCACCAGGGGGCCTCTACAATGAGCAGTTCTTC.